The rows below give T cell receptor beta chains drawn from one sample of a study of CD8 T cells in ankylosing spondylitis. TCRdb re-derived calls from the 5' RACE reads in MiXCR, one entry per CDR3 protein. The sample has 200,000 or so distinct CDR3 sequences, around a sixth seen once; the top ten hold approximately 4%. Source material: blood, either unsorted or a sorted T cell fraction (not recorded which). Receptors were obtained from a male donor under 35 with ankylosing spondylitis or in good health (not recorded which). Each CDR3 is given with its conserved first and last residue.

v_call cdr3_length cdr3_aa
TRBV7-2 12 CASSLASYGYTF
TRBV24-1 16 CATSFGVTKNTGELFF
TRBV20-1 16 CSARTLATSSYNEQFF
TRBV29-1 14 CSVEDLSGRGEQYF
TRBV29-1 15 CSVEPLGQGKETQYF
TRBV20-1 14 CSATMTGLTDTQYF
TRBV5-1 12 CASSLVETEAFF
TRBV5-1 13 CASSLEPVDEQFF
TRBV7-9 11 CASSLVGAQYF
TRBV20-1 13 CSARGLQYNEQFF
TRBV20-1 14 CSAGWTSDGYEQFF
TRBV6-5 16 CASSYYPGDAGDTQYF
TRBV7-2 11 CASSWGDEQYF
TRBV27 17 CASRTSSGWSVADTQYF
TRBV5-1 15 CASSVAPVSGYEQYF
TRBV5-6 15 CASSVAGGPYNEQFF
TRBV7-2 11 CASSLQESYTF
TRBV6-2/TRBV6-3 15 CASSHVRNETNEQYF
TRBV15 17 CATSRPLLAGGPHEQFF
TRBV19 16 CASSERGAGVPNIQYF
TRBV5-5 11 CASSPGLLLFF
TRBV12-3/TRBV12-4 13 CASTLLDGRPQFF
TRBV20-1 16 CSARDHRDRPYNEQFF
TRBV29-1 11 CSVIRTGELFF
TRBV5-1 16 CASSEGLAGPTGELFF